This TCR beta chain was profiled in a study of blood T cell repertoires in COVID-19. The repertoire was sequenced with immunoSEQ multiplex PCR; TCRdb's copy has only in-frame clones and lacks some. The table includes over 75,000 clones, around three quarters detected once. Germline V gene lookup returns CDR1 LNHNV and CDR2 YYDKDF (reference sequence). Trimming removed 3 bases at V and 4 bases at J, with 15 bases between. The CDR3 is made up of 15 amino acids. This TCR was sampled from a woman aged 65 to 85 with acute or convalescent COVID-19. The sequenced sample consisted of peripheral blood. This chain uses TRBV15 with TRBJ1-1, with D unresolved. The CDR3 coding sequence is TGTGCCACCAGCAGTAGACGCCGGGCGGGCACTGAAGCTTTCTTT. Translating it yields CATSSRRRAGTEAFF.